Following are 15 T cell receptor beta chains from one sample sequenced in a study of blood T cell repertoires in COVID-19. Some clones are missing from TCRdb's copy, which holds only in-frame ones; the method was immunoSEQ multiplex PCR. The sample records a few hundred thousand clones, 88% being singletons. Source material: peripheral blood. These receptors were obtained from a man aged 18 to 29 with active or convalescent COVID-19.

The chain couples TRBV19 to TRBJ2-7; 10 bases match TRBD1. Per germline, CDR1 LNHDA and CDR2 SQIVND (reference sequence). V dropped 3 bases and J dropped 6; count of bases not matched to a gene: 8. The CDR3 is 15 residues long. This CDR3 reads CASSIWGTGESEQYF. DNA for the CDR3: TGTGCCAGTAGTATTTGGGGGACAGGGGAGAGCGAGCAGTACTTC.

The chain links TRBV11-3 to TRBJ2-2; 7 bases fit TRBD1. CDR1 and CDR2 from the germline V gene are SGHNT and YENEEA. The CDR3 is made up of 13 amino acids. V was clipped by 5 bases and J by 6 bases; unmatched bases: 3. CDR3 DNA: TGTGCCAGCAGCGACACAGGGGCCGGGGAGCTGTTTTTT. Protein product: CASSDTGAGELFF. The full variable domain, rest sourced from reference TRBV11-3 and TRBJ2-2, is EAGVVQSPRYKIIEKKQPVAFWCNPISGHNTLYWYLQNLGQGPELLIRYENEEAVDDSQLPKDRFSAERLKGVDSTLKIQPAELGDSAVYLCASSDTGAGELFFGEGSRLTVL.

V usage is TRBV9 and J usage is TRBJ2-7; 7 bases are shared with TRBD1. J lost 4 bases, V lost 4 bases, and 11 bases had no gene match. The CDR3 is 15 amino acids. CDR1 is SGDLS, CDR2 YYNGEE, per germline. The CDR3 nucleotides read TGTGCCAGCAGCCCGTATGAGGGGGCAGGGTACGAGCAGTACTTC. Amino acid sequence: CASSPYEGAGYEQYF.

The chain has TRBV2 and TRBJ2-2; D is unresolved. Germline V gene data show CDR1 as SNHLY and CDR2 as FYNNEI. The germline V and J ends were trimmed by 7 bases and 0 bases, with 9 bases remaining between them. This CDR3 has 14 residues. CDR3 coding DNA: TGTGCCAGCATGGGCGCACCGAACACCGGGGAGCTGTTTTTT. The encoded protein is CASMGAPNTGELFF. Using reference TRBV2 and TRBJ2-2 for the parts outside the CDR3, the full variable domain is EPEVTQTPSHQVTQMGQEVILRCVPISNHLYFYWYRQILGQKVEFLVSFYNNEISEKSEIFDDQFSVERPDGSNFTLKIRSTKLEDSAMYFCASMGAPNTGELFFGEGSRLTVL.

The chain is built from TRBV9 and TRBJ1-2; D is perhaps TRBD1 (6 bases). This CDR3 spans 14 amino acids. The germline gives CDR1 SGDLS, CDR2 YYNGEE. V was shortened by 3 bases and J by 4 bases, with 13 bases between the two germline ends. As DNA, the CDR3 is TGTGCCAGCAGCGACGGGACAAACCCCTATGGCTACACCTTC. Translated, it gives CASSDGTNPYGYTF.

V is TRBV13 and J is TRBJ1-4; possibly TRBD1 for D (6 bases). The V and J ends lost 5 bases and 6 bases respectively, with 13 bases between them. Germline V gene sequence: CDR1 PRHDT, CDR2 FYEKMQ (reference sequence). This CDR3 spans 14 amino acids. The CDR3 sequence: CASSHRGGDEKLFF. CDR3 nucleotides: TGTGCCAGCAGCCATCGAGGGGGTGATGAAAAACTGTTTTTT.

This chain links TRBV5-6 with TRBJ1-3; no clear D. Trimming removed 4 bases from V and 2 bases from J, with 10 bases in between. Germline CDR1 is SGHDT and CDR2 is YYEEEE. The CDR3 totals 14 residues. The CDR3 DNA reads TGTGCCAGCAGCCCAGGTGACGCTGGAAACACCATATATTTT. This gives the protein CASSPGDAGNTIYF.

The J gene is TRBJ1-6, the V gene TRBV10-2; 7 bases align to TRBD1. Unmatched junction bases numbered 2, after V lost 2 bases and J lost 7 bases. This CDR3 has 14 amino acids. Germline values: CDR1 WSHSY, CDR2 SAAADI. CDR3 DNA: TGCGCCAGCAGTGAGACAGGGGAGAATTCACCCCTCCACTTT. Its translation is CASSETGENSPLHF.

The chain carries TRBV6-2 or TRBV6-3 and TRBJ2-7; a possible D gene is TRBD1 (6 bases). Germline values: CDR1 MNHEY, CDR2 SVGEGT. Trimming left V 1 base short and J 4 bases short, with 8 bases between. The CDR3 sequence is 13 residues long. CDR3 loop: CASSYWGPYEQYF. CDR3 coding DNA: TGTGCCAGCAGTTACTGGGGGCCGTACGAGCAGTACTTC.

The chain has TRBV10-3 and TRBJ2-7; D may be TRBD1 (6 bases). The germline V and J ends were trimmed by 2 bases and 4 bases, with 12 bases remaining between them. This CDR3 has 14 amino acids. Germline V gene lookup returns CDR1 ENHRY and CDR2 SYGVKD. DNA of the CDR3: TGTGCCATCAGTGAGGGGGGCGCAGGATACGAGCAGTACTTC. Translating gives CAISEGGAGYEQYF.

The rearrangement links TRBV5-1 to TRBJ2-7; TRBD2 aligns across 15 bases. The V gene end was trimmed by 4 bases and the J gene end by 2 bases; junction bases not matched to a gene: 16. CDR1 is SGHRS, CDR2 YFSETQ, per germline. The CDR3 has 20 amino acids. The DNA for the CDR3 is TGCGCCAGCAGCCCCGCTCCTCCGGGACTAGCGGGGGGCGGGACCTACGAGCAGTACTTC. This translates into CASSPAPPGLAGGGTYEQYF.

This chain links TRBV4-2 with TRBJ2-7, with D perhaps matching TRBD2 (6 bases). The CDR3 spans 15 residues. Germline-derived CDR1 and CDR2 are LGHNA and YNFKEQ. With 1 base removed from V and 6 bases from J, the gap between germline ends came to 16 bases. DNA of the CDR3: TGTGCCAGCAGCCAAGCTGGGGTCGGGGGATCCGAGCAGTACTTC. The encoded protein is CASSQAGVGGSEQYF.

CDR3 residues: CASSPGQGETEAFF. The DNA of the CDR3 is TGCGCCAGCAGCCCCGGACAGGGTGAAACTGAAGCTTTCTTT. The V call is TRBV5-1, the J call TRBJ1-1; 8 bases are shared with TRBD1. With V trimmed by 4 bases and J by 5 bases, 7 bases remained unmatched. Germline loops: CDR1 SGHRS, CDR2 YFSETQ. The CDR3 totals 14 residues. The variable domain in full, with the rest retrieved from reference TRBV5-1 and TRBJ1-1, is KAGVTQTPRYLIKTRGQQVTLSCSPISGHRSVSWYQQTPGQGLQFLFEYFSETQRNKGNFPGRFSGRQFSNSRSEMNVSTLELGDSALYLCASSPGQGETEAFFGQGTRLTVV.

Here the CDR3 DNA reads TGTGCCAGCAGTTGGGGCGGGAACACTGAAGCTTTCTTT. This sequence encodes CASSWGGNTEAFF. This rearrangement joins TRBV27 to TRBJ1-1, with D tentatively TRBD1 (5 bases). Deletions cut 4 bases from V and 1 base from J, with 7 bases between. This CDR3 is built from 13 residues. CDR1 and CDR2 (germline): MNHEY, SMNVEV (reference sequence).

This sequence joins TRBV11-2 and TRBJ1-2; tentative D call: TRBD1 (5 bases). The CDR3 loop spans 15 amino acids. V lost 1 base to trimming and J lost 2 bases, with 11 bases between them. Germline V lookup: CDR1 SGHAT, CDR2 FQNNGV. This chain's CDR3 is CASSLAPGPNYGYTF. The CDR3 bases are TGTGCCAGCAGCTTAGCCCCAGGGCCGAACTATGGCTACACCTTC. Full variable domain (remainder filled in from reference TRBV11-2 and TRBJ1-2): EAGVAQSPRYKIIEKRQSVAFWCNPISGHATLYWYQQILGQGPKLLIQFQNNGVVDDSQLPKDRFSAERLKGVDSTLKIQPAKLEDSAVYLCASSLAPGPNYGYTFGSGTRLTVV.